These 17 T cell receptor beta chains originate from one sample sequenced in a study of cytomegalovirus exposure and HLA in healthy donors. Primers: 60 Vbeta forward and 13 Jbeta reverse. The data were produced by immunoSEQ multiplex PCR, yet TCRdb's version contains in-frame clones alone and is incomplete. The profile shows over 100,000 clones, 55% to 65% of them singletons. The sample was PBMCs. These receptors were collected from a woman in her 30s in good health and CMV-seronegative.

This chain uses TRBV5-1 with TRBJ2-1, with D possibly TRBD2 on 6 matching bases. CDR1 and CDR2 (germline): SGHRS, YFSETQ. CDR3 length: 16 amino acids. The V gene lost 0 bases and the J gene lost 0 bases, with 10 bases spanning the gap. The DNA for the CDR3 is TGCGCCAGCAGCTTGGTAGCGGCTAGCTCCTACAATGAGCAGTTCTTC. Its protein is CASSLVAASSYNEQFF. The full variable domain, its missing parts supplied by reference TRBV5-1 and TRBJ2-1, is KAGVTQTPRYLIKTRGQQVTLSCSPISGHRSVSWYQQTPGQGLQFLFEYFSETQRNKGNFPGRFSGRQFSNSRSEMNVSTLELGDSALYLCASSLVAASSYNEQFFGPGTRLTVL.

This clone was counted once. V gene TRBV5-4 combines with J gene TRBJ1-5, with 7 bases fitting TRBD1. Germline CDR1 is SGHNT and CDR2 is YYREEE (reference sequence). This CDR3 has 15 amino acids. The trim removed 4 bases at V and 3 bases at J, leaving 7 bases unmatched. CDR3 in DNA: TGTGCCAGCAGCCTGGCGGGACAGCCCAATCAGCCCCAGCATTTT. Its translation: CASSLAGQPNQPQHF.

The rearrangement joins TRBV30 to TRBJ2-3; 14 nucleotides agree with TRBD2. This CDR3 spans 16 amino acids. CDR1 and CDR2 (germline): GTSNPN, SVGIG (reference sequence). V trimming: 1 base; J trimming: 5 bases; junction bases outside the gene matches: 5. The CDR3 loop is CAWSARLAGGGDTQYF. CDR3 DNA sequence: TGTGCCTGGAGTGCAAGACTAGCGGGAGGGGGAGATACGCAGTATTTT.

This clone appeared a single time. V gene TRBV6-1 combines with J gene TRBJ1-1, with a tentative D call TRBD1 (6 bases). Germline assignment: CDR1 MNHNS and CDR2 SASEGT. CDR3 length: 16 residues. Trimming cost V 2 bases and J 0 bases, with 13 bases left between them. The CDR3 loop reads CASSEIGGRVNTEAFF. The CDR3 coding sequence is TGTGCCAGCAGTGAAATTGGGGGCCGGGTGAACACTGAAGCTTTCTTT.

The chain has TRBV11-2 and TRBJ1-2; TRBD1 is a possible D gene (5 bases). In germline, CDR1 is SGHAT, CDR2 FQNNGV. V gave up 5 bases and J gave up 4 bases, with 11 bases separating them. This CDR3 is built from 13 residues. The DNA for the CDR3 is TGTGCCAGCAGCCCTCGACAGAGCTATGGCTACACCTTC. Its protein product is CASSPRQSYGYTF.

The chain couples TRBV28 to TRBJ1-4, with 11 bases lining up with TRBD1. Trimming cost V 2 bases and J 8 bases; bases outside gene matches: 4. This CDR3 comprises 15 residues. Germline CDR1 and CDR2: MDHEN and SYDVKM. CDR3 DNA sequence: TGTGCCAGCAGTTTAGGGACAGGGGGTGGGGAAAAACTGTTTTTT. Amino acid sequence: CASSLGTGGGEKLFF.

This clone has a handful of counts. The chain joins TRBV27 to TRBJ2-3; 7 nucleotides agree with TRBD1. The germline CDR1 and CDR2 sequences are MNHEY and SMNVEV (reference sequence). This CDR3 comprises 15 residues. J gave up 2 bases and V 1 base, and 3 bases lay outside the gene matches. DNA for the CDR3: TGTGCCAGCAGTTTATGGGACAGATACACAGATACGCAGTATTTT. It encodes CASSLWDRYTDTQYF.

This clone turned up a few times. The chain links TRBV14 to TRBJ2-7, with D possibly matching TRBD1 (6 bases). The CDR3 covers 13 residues. The V and J ends lost 2 bases and 3 bases respectively, with 8 bases between them. Germline CDR1 reads SGHDN; CDR2 reads FVKESK. The CDR3 loop is CASSQPTGYEQYF. CDR3 sequence (DNA): TGTGCCAGCAGCCAACCGACAGGCTACGAGCAGTACTTC.

This clone was recorded a few times. J is TRBJ1-1 and V is TRBV10-3, with 8 positions matching TRBD1. This CDR3 has 12 amino acids. Looked up from germline, CDR1 is ENHRY and CDR2 is SYGVKD. Trimming at V came to 3 bases and at J to 11 bases, leaving 5 bases not matched to a gene. CDR3: CAISDRGQFAFF. DNA of the CDR3: TGTGCCATCAGTGACAGGGGGCAGTTCGCTTTCTTT.

The V call is TRBV28, the J call TRBJ1-5; tentatively, D is TRBD1 (6 bases). V was trimmed by 7 bases and J by 7 bases, leaving 11 bases between them. This CDR3 is built from 12 residues. Germline CDR1 is MDHEN and CDR2 is SYDVKM. CDR3 amino acids: CASKQGRQPQHF. In nucleotides, the CDR3 is TGTGCCAGCAAACAGGGCAGGCAGCCCCAGCATTTT.

This clone came up a few times. This chain links TRBV28 with TRBJ1-5; D is possibly TRBD1 (5 bases). The CDR3 contains 15 residues. With 1 base removed from V and 3 bases from J, the gap between germline ends came to 10 bases. CDR1 is MDHEN and CDR2 is SYDVKM in the germline V gene. The CDR3 DNA is TGTGCCAGCAGTTTATCAGGGTCAAACAATCAGCCCCAGCATTTT. It is translated as CASSLSGSNNQPQHF. Full variable domain (remainder filled in from reference TRBV28 and TRBJ1-5): DVKVTQSSRYLVKRTGEKVFLECVQDMDHENMFWYRQDPGLGLRLIYFSYDVKMKEKGDIPEGYSVSREKKERFSLILESASTNQTSMYLCASSLSGSNNQPQHFGDGTRLSIL.

The chain has TRBV19 and TRBJ2-2, with 10 bases lining up with TRBD2. This CDR3 is 17 amino acids long. J lost 7 bases, V lost 6 bases, and 14 bases had no gene match. Germline CDR1 reads LNHDA; CDR2 reads SQIVND (reference sequence). In DNA, the CDR3 is TGTGCCAGTAGGACTACTGCAGCGGGAGGGCGAAACGGGGAGCTGTTTTTT. Encoded protein: CASRTTAAGGRNGELFF.

The gene calls are TRBV5-6 and TRBJ1-4, with D tentatively TRBD1 (5 bases). Germline-derived CDR1 and CDR2 are SGHDT and YYEEEE. V was cut by 4 bases and J by 5 bases, with 15 bases left in between. The CDR3 covers 15 residues. CDR3: CASSGTGLVNEKLFF. Written as DNA, the CDR3 is TGTGCCAGCAGCGGTACAGGACTAGTAAATGAAAAACTGTTTTTT.

This clone was counted a few times. The chain combines TRBV5-1 with TRBJ2-1; perhaps TRBD2 as D (5 bases). This CDR3 has 14 residues. The germline V and J ends were trimmed by 6 bases and 9 bases, with 19 bases remaining between them. Germline CDR1 reads SGHRS; CDR2 reads YFSETQ. CDR3 residues: CASTSPWRGFEQFF. CDR3 in DNA: TGCGCCAGCACGTCCCCCTGGCGAGGGTTTGAGCAGTTCTTC.

The chain recombines TRBV18 with TRBJ2-1; 13 bases are shared with TRBD2. The ends lost 1 base at V and 9 bases at J; junction bases unmatched: 3. CDR1 is KGHSH, CDR2 LQKENI, per germline. The CDR3 is 15 amino acids. The CDR3 here is CASSPRLAGGGEQFF. CDR3 DNA sequence: TGTGCCAGCTCACCACGACTAGCGGGAGGCGGTGAGCAGTTCTTC.

The V call is TRBV27, the J call TRBJ2-1; 7 bases are a match to TRBD2. From germline, CDR1 is MNHEY and CDR2 SMNVEV (reference sequence). With V trimmed by 4 bases and J by 0 bases, 6 bases remained unmatched. The CDR3 is 16 amino acids. CDR3 nucleotides: TGTGCCAGCAGTTCAGCTAGCGGTAGCTCCTACAATGAGCAGTTCTTC. It translates to CASSSASGSSYNEQFF.

The V gene is TRBV4-3, the J gene TRBJ2-2, with 14 bases fitting TRBD2. CDR3 length equals 18 residues. V shed 0 bases and J 5 bases; nucleotides not matched to a gene: 5. The V gene's germline CDR1 is LGHNA and CDR2 YSLEER. The CDR3 DNA sequence: TGCGCCAGCAGCCAAGAATTAGGGACTAGCGGGAGAACCGGGGAGCTGTTTTTT. Its protein is CASSQELGTSGRTGELFF.